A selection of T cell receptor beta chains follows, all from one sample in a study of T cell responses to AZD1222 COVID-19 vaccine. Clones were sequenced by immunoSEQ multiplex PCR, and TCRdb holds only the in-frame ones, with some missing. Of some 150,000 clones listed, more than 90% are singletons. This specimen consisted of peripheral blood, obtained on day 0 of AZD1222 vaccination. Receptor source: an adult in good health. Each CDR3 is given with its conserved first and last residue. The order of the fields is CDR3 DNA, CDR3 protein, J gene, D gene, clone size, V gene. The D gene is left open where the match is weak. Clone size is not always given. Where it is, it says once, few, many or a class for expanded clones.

CDR3 DNA: TGTGCCAGCAGCCTAACCTCGGGTTCGGGCCAGTCGGCTTTCTTT; CDR3 protein: CASSLTSGSGQSAFF; J gene: TRBJ1-1; D gene: -; clone size: -; V gene: TRBV3-1/TRBV3-2
CDR3 DNA: TGTGCCAGCAGCCAAGACAGGGGAGTAACCATATATTTT; CDR3 protein: CASSQDRGVTIYF; J gene: TRBJ1-3; D gene: -; clone size: -; V gene: TRBV14
CDR3 DNA: TGTGCCAGTAGTACGAGGACAGGAGGCACAGATACGCAGTATTTT; CDR3 protein: CASSTRTGGTDTQYF; J gene: TRBJ2-3; D gene: TRBD1; clone size: -; V gene: TRBV19
CDR3 DNA: TGTGCCACCAGCACCGGTGTGTTAGCGGGGGAATACGAGCAGTACTTC; CDR3 protein: CATSTGVLAGEYEQYF; J gene: TRBJ2-7; D gene: TRBD2; clone size: once; V gene: TRBV15
CDR3 DNA: TGTGCCAGCAGGTGGGGGGATGAAAAACTGTTTTTT; CDR3 protein: CASRWGDEKLFF; J gene: TRBJ1-4; D gene: -; clone size: -; V gene: TRBV2
CDR3 DNA: TGTGCCAGCAGTTTCCGCAATCAGCCCCAGCATTTT; CDR3 protein: CASSFRNQPQHF; J gene: TRBJ1-5; D gene: -; clone size: few; V gene: TRBV27
CDR3 DNA: TGTGCCAGCAGCGATCTAGTAGGGTGGACCCAGTACTTC; CDR3 protein: CASSDLVGWTQYF; J gene: TRBJ2-5; D gene: -; clone size: -; V gene: TRBV2
CDR3 DNA: TGTGCCAGCAGTTACTTTGGGGGCGTCTCTGGAAACACCATATATTTT; CDR3 protein: CASSYFGGVSGNTIYF; J gene: TRBJ1-3; D gene: -; clone size: -; V gene: TRBV6-5
CDR3 DNA: TGTGCCTTCCAGGGCCGAGGTGAAAAACTGTTTTTT; CDR3 protein: CAFQGRGEKLFF; J gene: TRBJ1-4; D gene: -; clone size: -; V gene: TRBV30
CDR3 DNA: TGTGCCAGCAGTATACGGACCAGGGCTGATAATTCACCCCTCCACTTT; CDR3 protein: CASSIRTRADNSPLHF; J gene: TRBJ1-6; D gene: -; clone size: -; V gene: TRBV6-2/TRBV6-3
CDR3 DNA: TGTGCCAGCAGCTCGGTAATAGTTGGGGAGACCCAGTACTTC; CDR3 protein: CASSSVIVGETQYF; J gene: TRBJ2-5; D gene: -; clone size: -; V gene: TRBV5-4
CDR3 DNA: TGTGCCAGCAGTTTTTCGATGATGAACACTGAAGCTTTCTTT; CDR3 protein: CASSFSMMNTEAFF; J gene: TRBJ1-1; D gene: -; clone size: -; V gene: TRBV6-2/TRBV6-3
CDR3 DNA: TGTGCCAACGAAATGGGACCTCGGAACACCGGGGAGCTGTTTTTT; CDR3 protein: CANEMGPRNTGELFF; J gene: TRBJ2-2; D gene: -; clone size: once; V gene: TRBV2
CDR3 DNA: TGTGCCAGCAGCTTAGCGCGAGGTCAGCCCCAGCATTTT; CDR3 protein: CASSLARGQPQHF; J gene: TRBJ1-5; D gene: -; clone size: once; V gene: TRBV7-9
CDR3 DNA: TGTGCCAGTAGTATAGCAGGGGCGGGCGCAGATACGCAGTATTTT; CDR3 protein: CASSIAGAGADTQYF; J gene: TRBJ2-3; D gene: -; clone size: -; V gene: TRBV19
CDR3 DNA: TGCGCCAGCAGCCAGGGCCTGACGGGGACCCAGTACTTC; CDR3 protein: CASSQGLTGTQYF; J gene: TRBJ2-5; D gene: -; clone size: -; V gene: TRBV4-3
CDR3 DNA: TGTGCCAGCAGTGACTCACAGGGGGGCACAGATACGCAGTATTTT; CDR3 protein: CASSDSQGGTDTQYF; J gene: TRBJ2-3; D gene: TRBD1; clone size: -; V gene: TRBV6-4
CDR3 DNA: TGTGCTAGTGGTTTGGTACTGGCGGGGGGGCCAGATACGCAGTATTTT; CDR3 protein: CASGLVLAGGPDTQYF; J gene: TRBJ2-3; D gene: TRBD2; clone size: -; V gene: TRBV12-5
CDR3 DNA: TGTGCCAGTAGTCTTGGACTAGCGGGAGAAAGCACCGGGGAGCTGTTTTTT; CDR3 protein: CASSLGLAGESTGELFF; J gene: TRBJ2-2; D gene: TRBD2; clone size: -; V gene: TRBV19
CDR3 DNA: TGTGCCAGCAGTTTAGTGGGGACCCAGTACTTC; CDR3 protein: CASSLVGTQYF; J gene: TRBJ2-5; D gene: -; clone size: -; V gene: TRBV28
CDR3 DNA: TGTGCCAGCAGCCGGGGGCCAGGGGGTGAGACCCAGTACTTC; CDR3 protein: CASSRGPGGETQYF; J gene: TRBJ2-5; D gene: -; clone size: -; V gene: TRBV11-1
CDR3 DNA: TGTGCCAGCAGCGTAGGGTTTGGTGACAGGTCCGATCAGCCCCAGCATTTT; CDR3 protein: CASSVGFGDRSDQPQHF; J gene: TRBJ1-5; D gene: -; clone size: once; V gene: TRBV9
CDR3 DNA: TGTGCCAGCAGCCAAGGCAGTGAGAGAAGAGACTTC; CDR3 protein: CASSQGSERRDF; J gene: TRBJ1-2; D gene: -; clone size: -; V gene: TRBV3-1/TRBV3-2
CDR3 DNA: TGCGCCAGCAGCCAAACATCCGTCCAGGGGGCTGGCCACTCACCCCTCCACTTT; CDR3 protein: CASSQTSVQGAGHSPLHF; J gene: TRBJ1-6; D gene: TRBD1; clone size: -; V gene: TRBV4-1
CDR3 DNA: TGTGCCAGTAGCAATTTCCCAGGGGTGAACACTGAAGCTTTCTTT; CDR3 protein: CASSNFPGVNTEAFF; J gene: TRBJ1-1; D gene: -; clone size: once; V gene: TRBV19
CDR3 DNA: TGTGCCAGCTGTCGAGCGGGGGGGTCCTACGAGCAGTACTTC; CDR3 protein: CASCRAGGSYEQYF; J gene: TRBJ2-7; D gene: TRBD2; clone size: -; V gene: TRBV7-2
CDR3 DNA: TGTGCCAGCACCCTCGGGGCAGGGCCTAGCTCCTACGAGCAGTACTTC; CDR3 protein: CASTLGAGPSSYEQYF; J gene: TRBJ2-7; D gene: -; clone size: -; V gene: TRBV7-9
CDR3 DNA: TGTGCCAGCAGCGCCGCCCCCGGGGGGCCTCCCTACAATGAGCAGTTCTTC; CDR3 protein: CASSAAPGGPPYNEQFF; J gene: TRBJ2-1; D gene: -; clone size: -; V gene: TRBV7-3
CDR3 DNA: TGTGCCAGCAGTGATGAAGGGCTTAGCAATCAGCCCCAGCATTTT; CDR3 protein: CASSDEGLSNQPQHF; J gene: TRBJ1-5; D gene: -; clone size: -; V gene: TRBV2
CDR3 DNA: TGTGCCAGCTGGGGGCGGGATGAGGCACCCCTCCACTTT; CDR3 protein: CASWGRDEAPLHF; J gene: TRBJ1-6; D gene: -; clone size: once; V gene: TRBV28
CDR3 DNA: TGTGCCAGCAGTCTGGGACCGAACACTGAAGCTTTCTTT; CDR3 protein: CASSLGPNTEAFF; J gene: TRBJ1-1; D gene: -; clone size: -; V gene: TRBV28
CDR3 DNA: TGTGCCAGTAGTATTCTGGTTGGAGGGGCACTGAACACTGAAGCTTTCTTT; CDR3 protein: CASSILVGGALNTEAFF; J gene: TRBJ1-1; D gene: -; clone size: -; V gene: TRBV19
CDR3 DNA: TGTGCCAGCAGCTCAACTACGATAGCGGGCCTTCGGTACGAGCAGTACTTC; CDR3 protein: CASSSTTIAGLRYEQYF; J gene: TRBJ2-7; D gene: TRBD2; clone size: -; V gene: TRBV5-4
CDR3 DNA: TGTGCCAGCAGTCTCCCGATTCAGGGGGATAATTCACCCCTCCACTTT; CDR3 protein: CASSLPIQGDNSPLHF; J gene: TRBJ1-6; D gene: TRBD1; clone size: once; V gene: TRBV28
CDR3 DNA: TGTGCCAGCAGCTTAGCCCCAGGTTCCTACGAGCAGTACTTC; CDR3 protein: CASSLAPGSYEQYF; J gene: TRBJ2-7; D gene: -; clone size: -; V gene: TRBV11-2
CDR3 DNA: TGTGCCAGCAGCCCTGCGTGCGGTTGGGAGACCCAGTACTTC; CDR3 protein: CASSPACGWETQYF; J gene: TRBJ2-5; D gene: -; clone size: -; V gene: TRBV21-1
CDR3 DNA: TGTGCCAGCAGCCCCCCCGACCGGTACGAGCAGTACTTC; CDR3 protein: CASSPPDRYEQYF; J gene: TRBJ2-7; D gene: -; clone size: -; V gene: TRBV5-8